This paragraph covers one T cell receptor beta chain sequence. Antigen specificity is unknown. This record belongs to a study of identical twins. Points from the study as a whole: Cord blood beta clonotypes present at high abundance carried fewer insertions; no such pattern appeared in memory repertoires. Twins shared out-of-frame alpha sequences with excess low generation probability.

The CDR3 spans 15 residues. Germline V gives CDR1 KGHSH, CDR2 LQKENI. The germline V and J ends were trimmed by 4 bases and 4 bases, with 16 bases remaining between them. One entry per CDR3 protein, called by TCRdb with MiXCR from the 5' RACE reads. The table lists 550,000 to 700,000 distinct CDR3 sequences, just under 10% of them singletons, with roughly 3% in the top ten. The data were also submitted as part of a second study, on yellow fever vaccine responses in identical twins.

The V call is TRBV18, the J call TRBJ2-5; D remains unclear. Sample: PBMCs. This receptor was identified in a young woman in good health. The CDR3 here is CASSLQPAPGETQYF. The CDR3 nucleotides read TGTGCCAGCTCACTACAGCCTGCCCCTGGAGAGACCCAGTACTTC.